The subject of this entry is one TCR beta chain. These data belong to a study of blood T cell repertoires in COVID-19. The germline CDR1 and CDR2 sequences are SGHNT and YYREEE (reference sequence). The CDR3 extends over 15 amino acids. The junction had 5 bases not matched to a gene; V was cut back by 4 bases and J by 4 bases. Assay used: immunoSEQ multiplex PCR; TCRdb lists only in-frame clones, some missing. The sample has roughly 200,000 clones, roughly four fifths seen once. Sequencing was carried out using peripheral blood. This sequence originates from a man aged 50-59 years with active or convalescent COVID-19. This chain links TRBV5-4 with TRBJ1-3; the match to TRBD1 covers 10 bases. The DNA of the CDR3 is TGTGCCAGCAGCGTCGGGACAGGGGAAGGAAACACCATATATTTT. It yields the protein CASSVGTGEGNTIYF.